The TCR beta chain described here comes from a study of OX40 agonist ivuxolimab in advanced cancers. Regarding the research as a whole: Ivuxolimab, which targeted the costimulatory receptor OX40 (CD134), was an agonistic, fully human IgG2 monoclonal antibody. The monotherapy dose-escalation portion (N ≈ 56 patients) of the phase I ivuxolimab trial is reported in the paper. Partial responses occurred in three dose-escalation patients: two with cutaneous melanoma and one with hepatocellular carcinoma. A male proportion of roughly 85% and a mean age of approximately 60 years, ranging from about 23 to 90, were recorded for the dose-escalation cohort. Patients were allowed to have had prior anti-PD-1, anti-PD-L1 or anti-CTLA-4 therapy, and 40% of the dose-escalation patients had previously received checkpoint inhibitors. Among the approximately 50 dose-escalation patients, about 19 had hepatocellular carcinoma, approximately 15 melanoma, 9 renal cell carcinoma and 9 head and neck cancer. Intravenous ivuxolimab was administered to patients every 2 weeks at six dose levels: 0.01, 0.1, 0.3, 1.5, 3 and 10 mg/kg. The purpose of peripheral TCRbeta sequencing was to test whether ivuxolimab changed TCR sequence diversity and led to clonal T-cell expansion. Study-wide conclusions, independent of this receptor: On average, CD8+ T cells showed more expanded clones than CD4+ T cells after ivuxolimab. Partial responders in the 0.1-3.0 mg/kg groups had among the lowest normalized peripheral clonal expansion, especially among CD8+ T cells. Low levels of normalized T-cell clonal expansion were also seen in some patients who did not respond. At doses from 0.1 to 3.0 mg/kg, clonal expansion was seen in both CD4+ and CD8+ blood T cells between baseline and week 6. The antigen specificity of the clonally expanded peripheral T cells was not determined.

To sequence the TCRbeta CDR3 region, genomic DNA was isolated from the sorted cells. TCRbeta CDR3 regions were sequenced using the immunoSEQ Assay. TCRdb holds this immuneACCESS table with in-frame rearrangements only. Some clones are missing; in checked studies, unresolved V genes explain under half, and the rest has no known cause. In this sample the table shows approximately 19,000 clones, around 89% of which occur a single time. About 10% of the sample comes from the top ten. CDR1 is given as LNHDA and CDR2 as SQIVND, both from the germline V gene (reference sequence). The trim is 1 base for V and 6 bases for J, with a gap of 7 bases between the germline ends. Taken from cysteine to phenylalanine, the CDR3 has 13 residues. Here the CDR3 DNA is all that survives: 39 bases in frame from base 1. The trial excluded patients who had a history of autoimmune disease or who were on systemic immunosuppression. Peripheral blood for TCR sequencing was collected from all dose cohorts at baseline, on cycle 4 day 1, and on cycle 7 day 1. Samples came from an open-label, multicenter, first-in-human phase I dose-escalation trial of ivuxolimab. Adults with locally advanced or metastatic head and neck squamous cell, hepatocellular, melanoma or renal cell carcinoma were enrolled in the trial. Before TCR sequencing, CD4+ T cells and CD8+ T cells from peripheral blood were sorted into separate populations.

As for this clone: Its target antigen remains unknown. No base qualities exist here, and no much larger clone lies one base off it.

The receptor chain draws on TRBV19 and TRBJ1-5; perhaps TRBD1 is the D gene, with 5 bases matching. This receptor was taken from an adult with an advanced solid tumor such as melanoma, head and neck, liver or kidney cancer. Material: CD4+ or CD8+ T cells sorted from blood, obtained in a trial of the OX40 agonist ivuxolimab. The sequence in DNA is TGTGCCAGTAGTATAGGGGGCGGTCAGCCCCAGCATTTT. Translated, it reads CASSIGGGQPQHF.